This TCR beta chain was profiled in a study of blood T cell repertoires in COVID-19 (dated by TCRdb to 2020 to 2021). For context, the study as a whole: Samples covering the acute and convalescent phases of COVID-19 were provided by collaborators in the United States, Italy and Spain. The material from the prospective study consisted of cDNA or gDNA derived from T cells, B-cell-depleted T cells, or PBMCs. Deeply sampled blood TCRbeta repertoires from subjects exposed to, actively infected with, or recovered from COVID-19 were included in the dataset. The repertoires were released in a freely available public database intended as a resource for research on the immune response to SARS-CoV-2. Samples were obtained from the ongoing ImmuneRACE study (first 160 participants) and from some 1,200 subjects provided by 6 global collaborators. Nearly every sample came with metadata listing a de-identified subject ID, COVID-19 status, age in years and sex. Where available, HLA class I and class II types were obtained from metadata supplied by the sample provider rather than from assay-based typing.

The immunoSEQ Assay, a bias-controlled multiplex PCR, was used to amplify TCRbeta CDR3 regions from genomic DNA. In the source study's methods: Within the assay, amplification of reference gene primers was used to estimate how many nucleated cells each sample contained. Sequence reads were collapsed and filtered to measure the absolute abundance of every unique TCRbeta CDR3 rearrangement. For each sample, productive Simpson clonality was calculated by taking the square root of Simpson's diversity index across productive rearrangements. TCRdb re-hosts the immuneACCESS table, in-frame sequences only. Its copies lack some clones; in the studies checked, an unresolved V gene accounts for under half of them, and the cause for the rest is not known. V, J and clone size were drawn from that table, and D and trimming were deduced from the DNA. The table for this sample lists about 190,000 clones; approximately 84% of them were counted only once. The ten largest make up approximately 3% of the sample.

Remarks on this clone: No cognate antigen has been identified for it. The record has no base qualities; no much larger clone is one base away.

The CDR3 contains 17 residues, cysteine and phenylalanine counted. The read is trimmed to its CDR3 DNA, 51 bases read in frame from base 1. Clipping removes 7 bases from V and 4 bases from J, with 17 as the unmatched junction base count. The germline V gene encodes CDR1 MDHEN and CDR2 SYDVKM. Participants in the prospective study were enrolled through a virtual design, were aged roughly 18 to 100 years, and lived in roughly 24 United States geographic areas. Cohort assignment in the prospective study relied on participant-reported clinical history from a screening survey and a study questionnaire. For ImmuneRACE Cohort 3, a participant was defined as recovered based on two consecutive negative NP/OP PCR tests, clearance by a healthcare professional, or resolution of symptoms. In the prospective study, mobile phlebotomists collected whole blood, serum and a nasopharyngeal or oropharyngeal swab from each participant. Participants in the prospective study had the option to provide additional blood draws and questionnaires over a roughly 2-month period. Before DNA extraction, blood samples from the prospective study were shipped at room temperature or frozen.

Broader findings and caveats from the paper: The quantity of clinical and demographic metadata differed by source and by participant and was supplied without curation.

Here the chain combines TRBV28 and TRBJ2-7, with 9 bases matching TRBD2. The clonotype originates from a woman in her twenties or thirties who had recovered from COVID-19. The sample consisted of PBMCs or T cells enriched from blood (not recorded which). The DNA sequence follows: TGTGCCAGCACCGGACGTCCTGGCGGGAGGGCCCTGTACGAGCAGTACTTC. This codes for CASTGRPGGRALYEQYF.